This T cell receptor (beta chain) appears in the sequencing data of a study of shared clonotypes between healthy human individuals. Germline loops: CDR1 LNHDA, CDR2 SQIVND (reference sequence). CDR3 length equals 15 residues. V was trimmed by 7 bases and J by 5 bases, leaving 18 bases between them. Profiling relied on immunoSEQ multiplex PCR, and the TCRdb table lists in-frame clones only, not all of them. There are hundreds of thousands of clones in the sample; about 96% occur only once, and 0.32% lies in the top ten. The sample was memory CD8+ T cells sorted from blood. Subset in this sample: CD45RO+ cells pooled with CCR7-negative TemRA cells. The receptor comes from a man aged 30-40 years in good health. This chain joins TRBV19 and TRBJ2-1; D might be TRBD2 (6 bases). CDR3 sequence: CASMRTGVRNNEQFF. CDR3 nucleotides: TGTGCCAGTATGAGGACGGGAGTTCGGAACAATGAGCAGTTCTTC.